This TCR beta chain was documented in a study of T cells in Graves' hyperthyroidism and ophthalmopathy. Whole-study context: Once the initial diagnosis was made, peripheral blood was obtained before any treatment.

Template material for amplifying TCR beta CDR3 regions consisted of RNA transcripts. TCR CDR3 underwent first-round RT-PCR with the HTBI primer set. One entry per CDR3 protein results from TCRdb running MiXCR on the multiplex PCR reads. The profile shows about 500,000 distinct CDR3 sequences, roughly 16% of them singletons. This CDR3 region has 14 residues. Trimming removed 6 bases from V and 6 bases from J; junction bases left unmatched: 11. The germline V gene encodes CDR1 DFQATT and CDR2 SNEGSKA (reference sequence). Patients affected by ophthalmopathy presented a Clinical Activity Score of at least 3, a NOSPECS grade of at least 4, and disease duration below 3 months. Source material for PBMCs was around 10 ml fresh peripheral blood.

The chain links TRBV20-1 to TRBJ2-1; 7 positions match TRBD1. The receptor comes from a woman aged 25-40 years with Graves' ophthalmopathy. The sample taken for sequencing was blood. The CDR3 loop is CSARGSVRGNEQFF. The CDR3 DNA sequence: TGCAGTGCCAGGGGGAGTGTTAGGGGCAATGAGCAGTTCTTC.